Shown below are 3 T cell receptor beta chains from a single sample sequenced in a study of shared clonotypes between healthy human individuals. The method was immunoSEQ multiplex PCR; TCRdb's version includes in-frame clones alone and lacks a portion of them. The table has over a million clones, 95% to 99% seen once. Sequenced material: naive CD4+ T cells sorted from blood. Subset meaning: CD45RA+ positively selected. These receptors all come from a man aged 30-40 years in good health.

This clone was detected once. The chain carries TRBV5-4 and TRBJ2-1, with TRBD2 matching 7 bases. With 2 bases clipped from V and 4 bases from J, the junction kept 12 bases outside the gene matches. Germline V gene data show CDR1 as SGHNT and CDR2 as YYREEE (reference sequence). The CDR3 loop spans 17 amino acids. CDR3 bases: TGTGCCAGCAGCTTTGGCCTAGCGGCGGACTATTACAATGAGCAGTTCTTC. Translation gives CASSFGLAADYYNEQFF. The complete variable domain, with remaining parts taken from reference TRBV5-4 and TRBJ2-1, reads ETGVTQSPTHLIKTRGQQVTLRCSSQSGHNTVSWYQQALGQGPQFIFQYYREEENGRGNFPPRFSGLQFPNYSSELNVNALELDDSALYLCASSFGLAADYYNEQFFGPGTRLTVL.

The rearrangement joins TRBV7-9 to TRBJ1-1, with 7 bases that match TRBD1. V trimming: 0 bases; J trimming: 5 bases; junction bases outside the gene matches: 6. The germline V gene encodes CDR1 SEHNR and CDR2 FQNEAQ (reference sequence). This CDR3 has 15 amino acids. The CDR3 DNA follows: TGTGCCAGCAGCTTAGCGCTAGGGGGCGCGACTGAAGCTTTCTTT. Translation gives CASSLALGGATEAFF. The entire variable domain, with the rest obtained from reference TRBV7-9 and TRBJ1-1, is as follows: DTGVSQNPRHKITKRGQNVTFRCDPISEHNRLYWYRQTLGQGPEFLTYFQNEAQLEKSRLLSDRFSAERPKGSFSTLEIQRTEQGDSAMYLCASSLALGGATEAFFGQGTRLTVV.

This rearrangement joins TRBV6-5 to TRBJ2-5, with a weak D call TRBD1 (7 bases). V was pared by 6 bases and J by 5 bases, with 19 bases between. The CDR3 covers 15 residues. Germline values: CDR1 MNHEY, CDR2 SVGAGI. The CDR3: CASSRGGGLLETQYF. The CDR3, as DNA: TGTGCCAGCAGCCGCGGAGGGGGCCTGTTGGAGACCCAGTACTTC.